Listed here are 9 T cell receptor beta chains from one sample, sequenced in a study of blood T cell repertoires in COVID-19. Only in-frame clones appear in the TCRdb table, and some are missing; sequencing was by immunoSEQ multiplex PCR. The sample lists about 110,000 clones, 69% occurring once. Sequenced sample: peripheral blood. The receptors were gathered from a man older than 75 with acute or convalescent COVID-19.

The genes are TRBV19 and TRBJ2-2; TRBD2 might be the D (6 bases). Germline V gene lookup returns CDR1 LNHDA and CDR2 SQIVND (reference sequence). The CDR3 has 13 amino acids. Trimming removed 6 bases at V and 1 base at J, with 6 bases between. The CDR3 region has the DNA TGTGCCAGTAGGGGGGGGAACACCGGGGAGCTGTTTTTT. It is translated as CASRGGNTGELFF.

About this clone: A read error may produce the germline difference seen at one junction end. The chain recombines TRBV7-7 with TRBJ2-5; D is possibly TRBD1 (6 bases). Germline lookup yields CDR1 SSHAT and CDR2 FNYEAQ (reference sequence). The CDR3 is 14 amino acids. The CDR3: CASSPQGSQETQYF. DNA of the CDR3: TGTGCTAGCAGCCCACAGGGAAGCCAAGAGACCCAGTACTTC.

CDR3 loop: CASSPDMRYGYTF. CDR3 nucleotide sequence: TGTGCCAGCAGCCCGGACATGAGATATGGCTACACCTTC. The genes are TRBV3-1 (or the pseudogene TRBV3-2) and TRBJ1-2, with D perhaps matching TRBD1 (5 bases). The germline V gene encodes CDR1 LGHDT and CDR2 YNNKEL (reference sequence). CDR3 size: 13 residues. Trimming took 4 bases from V and 5 from J, leaving 11 bases between them.

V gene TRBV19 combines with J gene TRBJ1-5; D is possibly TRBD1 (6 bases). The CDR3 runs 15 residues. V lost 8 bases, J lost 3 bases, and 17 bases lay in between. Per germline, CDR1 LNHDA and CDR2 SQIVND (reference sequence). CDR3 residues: CASGLKGGHNQPQHF. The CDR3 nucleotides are TGTGCCAGTGGCCTCAAGGGGGGGCACAATCAGCCCCAGCATTTT.

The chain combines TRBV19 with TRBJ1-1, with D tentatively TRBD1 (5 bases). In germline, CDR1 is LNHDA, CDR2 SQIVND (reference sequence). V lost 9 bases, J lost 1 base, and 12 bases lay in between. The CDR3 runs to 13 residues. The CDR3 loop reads CASPGQGNTEAFF. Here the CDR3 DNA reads TGTGCCAGCCCAGGACAAGGGAACACTGAAGCTTTCTTT. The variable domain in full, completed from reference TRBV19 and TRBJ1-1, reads DGGITQSPKYLFRKEGQNVTLSCEQNLNHDAMYWYRQDPGQGLRLIYYSQIVNDFQKGDIAEGYSVSREKKESFPLTVTSAQKNPTAFYLCASPGQGNTEAFFGQGTRLTVV.

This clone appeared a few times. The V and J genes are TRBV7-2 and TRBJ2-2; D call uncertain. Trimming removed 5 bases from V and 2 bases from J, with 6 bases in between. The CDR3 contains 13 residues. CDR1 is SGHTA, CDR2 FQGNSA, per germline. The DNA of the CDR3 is TGTGCCAGCAGCCCCCGTAACACCGGGGAGCTGTTTTTT. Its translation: CASSPRNTGELFF.

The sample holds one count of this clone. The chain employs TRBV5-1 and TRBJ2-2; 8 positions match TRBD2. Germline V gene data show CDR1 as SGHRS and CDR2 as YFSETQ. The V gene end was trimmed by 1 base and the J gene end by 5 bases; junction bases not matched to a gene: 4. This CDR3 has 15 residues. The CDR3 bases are TGCGCCAGCAGCTTGAGAGCGGGAGAGACCGGGGAGCTGTTTTTT. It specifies CASSLRAGETGELFF.

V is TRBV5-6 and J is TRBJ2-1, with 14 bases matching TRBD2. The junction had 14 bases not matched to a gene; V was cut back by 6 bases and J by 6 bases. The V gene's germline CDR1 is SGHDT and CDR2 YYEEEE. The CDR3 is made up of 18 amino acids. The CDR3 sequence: CASNGAGTSGRTLNEQFF. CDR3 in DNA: TGTGCCAGCAACGGGGCGGGGACTAGCGGGAGAACCCTCAATGAGCAGTTCTTC.

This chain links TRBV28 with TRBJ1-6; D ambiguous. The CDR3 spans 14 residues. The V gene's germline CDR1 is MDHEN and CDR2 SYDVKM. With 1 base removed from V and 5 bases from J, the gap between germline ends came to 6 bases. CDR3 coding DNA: TGTGCCAGCAGTTTATTTTCAGATAATTCACCCCTCCACTTT. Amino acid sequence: CASSLFSDNSPLHF.